The 22 T cell receptor beta chains below all came from one sample that was sequenced in a study of shared clonotypes between healthy human individuals. Measured with immunoSEQ multiplex PCR; TCRdb has only the in-frame clones, and not every one. The sample includes 2 million to 2.5 million clones, 93% of them seen just once. The specimen was naive CD4+ T cells from PBMCs. The subset denotes: CD45RA+ positively selected. These receptors were taken from a man aged 18 to 30 in good health. Some clones in this sample may be carry-over from other donors' samples.

The chain recombines TRBV5-1 with TRBJ2-6; D gene ambiguous. The CDR3 totals 16 residues. The V and J ends lost 1 base and 0 bases respectively, with 8 bases between them. Germline V CDR1 and CDR2: SGHRS, YFSETQ. This chain's CDR3 is CASSLRPSSGANVLTF. In DNA form, the CDR3 reads TGCGCCAGCAGCTTGCGTCCGTCCTCTGGGGCCAACGTCCTGACTTTC. Filled out from reference TRBV5-1 and TRBJ2-6, the complete variable domain reads KAGVTQTPRYLIKTRGQQVTLSCSPISGHRSVSWYQQTPGQGLQFLFEYFSETQRNKGNFPGRFSGRQFSNSRSEMNVSTLELGDSALYLCASSLRPSSGANVLTFGAGSRLTVL.

Points on this clone: This sample includes further DNA sequences coding for the same CDR3. V and J are TRBV20-1 and TRBJ2-1; D perhaps matches TRBD2 (5 bases). The CDR3 is made up of 11 amino acids. Looked up from germline, CDR1 is DFQATT and CDR2 is SNEGSKA (reference sequence). V lost 0 bases and J lost 9, with 6 bases in between. For the CDR3, the DNA is TGCAGTGCTAGAGATGAGGGTGAGCAGTTCTTC. It specifies CSARDEGEQFF.

This chain uses TRBV19 with TRBJ2-3, with D perhaps TRBD1 (5 bases). Germline CDR1 and CDR2: LNHDA and SQIVND (reference sequence). Deletions cut 5 bases from V and 5 bases from J, with 17 bases between. The CDR3 loop spans 15 amino acids. CDR3 loop: CASSPQQGTGDTQYF. Written as DNA, the CDR3 is TGTGCCAGTAGTCCACAGCAGGGTACGGGAGATACGCAGTATTTT. Combining the CDR3 with reference TRBV19 and TRBJ2-3 gives the whole variable domain DGGITQSPKYLFRKEGQNVTLSCEQNLNHDAMYWYRQDPGQGLRLIYYSQIVNDFQKGDIAEGYSVSREKKESFPLTVTSAQKNPTAFYLCASSPQQGTGDTQYFGPGTRLTVL.

The chain couples TRBV15 to TRBJ1-2; D gene ambiguous. CDR1 and CDR2 (germline): LNHNV, YYDKDF (reference sequence). The CDR3 extends over 13 amino acids. The V and J ends lost 0 bases and 6 bases respectively, with 8 bases between them. This chain's CDR3 is CATSREELHGYTF. In DNA, the CDR3 is TGTGCCACCAGCAGAGAAGAATTACATGGCTACACCTTC.

This clone was detected once. The V and J genes are TRBV7-9 and TRBJ1-2; D perhaps matches TRBD1 (5 bases). The V gene lost 2 bases and the J gene lost 8 bases, with 12 bases spanning the gap. The CDR3 loop spans 13 amino acids. CDR1 is SEHNR, CDR2 FQNEAQ, per germline (reference sequence). The CDR3 reads CASSLNSGSGYTF. The CDR3, as DNA: TGTGCCAGCAGCTTAAATTCAGGGTCCGGCTACACCTTC. Combining the CDR3 with reference TRBV7-9 and TRBJ1-2 gives the whole variable domain DTGVSQNPRHKITKRGQNVTFRCDPISEHNRLYWYRQTLGQGPEFLTYFQNEAQLEKSRLLSDRFSAERPKGSFSTLEIQRTEQGDSAMYLCASSLNSGSGYTFGSGTRLTVV.

This chain uses TRBV6-5 with TRBJ2-1; either TRBD1 or TRBD2 may supply D (5 bases each). V shed 8 bases and J shed 9 bases, with 5 bases lying between them. The CDR3 spans 9 residues. Germline CDR1 is MNHEY and CDR2 is SVGAGI. CDR3 protein: CASGTEQFF. CDR3 coding DNA: TGTGCCAGCGGGACTGAGCAGTTCTTC.

The chain carries TRBV4-1 and TRBJ2-1; no reliable D call. Germline values: CDR1 MGHRA, CDR2 YSYEKL. The CDR3 runs to 15 residues. The V gene lost 0 bases and the J gene lost 0 bases, with 6 bases spanning the gap. DNA for the CDR3: TGCGCCAGCAGCCAAGAGGCGGCCTCCTACAATGAGCAGTTCTTC. The encoded protein is CASSQEAASYNEQFF.

This chain links TRBV11-3 with TRBJ2-2; possible D gene TRBD2, 6 bases. V was pared by 0 bases and J by 5 bases, with 7 bases between. Per germline, CDR1 SGHNT and CDR2 YENEEA. The CDR3 is 14 residues long. The CDR3 DNA reads as TGTGCCAGCAGCTTAGACGGGGGAACCGGGGAGCTGTTTTTT. This sequence encodes CASSLDGGTGELFF.

V is TRBV7-9 and J is TRBJ2-7, with 10 positions matching TRBD2. The CDR3 totals 17 residues. V gave up 7 bases and J gave up 2 bases; unmatched junction bases: 14. Germline CDR1 and CDR2: SEHNR and FQNEAQ (reference sequence). CDR3 region: CASNRVATSGDPYEQYF. Written as DNA, the CDR3 is TGTGCCAGCAATCGAGTTGCAACTAGCGGGGACCCCTACGAGCAGTACTTC.

The CDR3, as DNA: TGTGCCAGCAGCGCTGGGACTAGCGGTTCCTACGAGCAGTACTTC. This sequence encodes CASSAGTSGSYEQYF. The rearrangement joins TRBV7-7 to TRBJ2-7; 11 nucleotides agree with TRBD2. In germline, CDR1 is SSHAT, CDR2 FNYEAQ (reference sequence). The trim removed 5 bases at V and 1 base at J, leaving 4 bases unmatched. The CDR3 has 15 amino acids.

The chain employs TRBV5-1 and TRBJ2-5; a weak D match, TRBD2 (5 bases). This CDR3 comprises 14 residues. The germline CDR1 and CDR2 sequences are SGHRS and YFSETQ. V lost 0 bases to trimming and J lost 3 bases, with 9 bases between them. The chain's CDR3 is CASSLAGFEETQYF. As DNA, the CDR3 is TGCGCCAGCAGCTTGGCGGGGTTTGAAGAGACCCAGTACTTC.

This chain uses TRBV6-6 with TRBJ2-2, with no clear D. V was clipped by 6 bases and J by 2 bases, with 13 bases between them. Germline CDR1 reads MNHNY; CDR2 reads SVGAGI (reference sequence). The CDR3 is made up of 15 amino acids. This CDR3 is CASRLQSTNTGELFF. The CDR3 DNA is TGTGCCAGCAGACTACAGAGTACTAACACCGGGGAGCTGTTTTTT.

The V call is TRBV29-1, the J call TRBJ2-7, with TRBD1 identical over 9 bases. Germline V gives CDR1 SQVTM, CDR2 ANQGSEA. After removal of 6 bases from V and 5 bases from J, the junction contained 2 bases not matched to a gene. This CDR3 has 11 amino acids. CDR3 region: CSVRTGDEQYF. Written as DNA, the CDR3 is TGCAGCGTCCGGACAGGGGACGAGCAGTACTTC.

This rearrangement joins TRBV11-2 to TRBJ1-4; tentatively, D is TRBD1 (5 bases). This CDR3 has 17 residues. Trimming removed 5 bases from V and 5 bases from J, with 21 bases in between. The germline gives CDR1 SGHAT, CDR2 FQNNGV. The CDR3 sequence: CASSGFATGTPNEKLFF. DNA of the CDR3: TGTGCCAGCAGCGGATTCGCTACCGGGACTCCAAATGAAAAACTGTTTTTT.

Comment on this clone: Other nucleotide sequences in the sample specify the same CDR3. The CDR3 loop reads CASSLGLGSYEQYF. The CDR3 region has the DNA TGCGCCAGCAGCTTGGGACTAGGATCCTACGAGCAGTACTTC. The rearrangement joins TRBV5-1 to TRBJ2-7; TRBD2 is a possible D gene (6 bases). V lost 0 bases to trimming and J lost 1 base, with 8 bases between them. Germline V gene data show CDR1 as SGHRS and CDR2 as YFSETQ. CDR3 length: 14 amino acids.

V is TRBV7-2 and J is TRBJ2-7, with 7 bases that match TRBD2. The CDR3 sequence is 14 residues long. Germline V gives CDR1 SGHTA, CDR2 FQGNSA. Trimming took 5 bases from V and 1 from J; bases not matched to a gene: 5. The CDR3 DNA is TGTGCCAGCAGCGCCGGCGGGGGTTCCTACGAGCAGTACTTC. Residues: CASSAGGGSYEQYF.

This chain joins TRBV11-3 and TRBJ2-3, with D unresolved. Per germline, CDR1 SGHNT and CDR2 YENEEA. V lost 2 bases, J lost 4 bases, and 7 bases lay in between. The CDR3 spans 13 residues. The CDR3 reads CASSLIGSDTQYF. The CDR3 nucleotides are TGTGCCAGCAGCTTAATAGGATCAGATACGCAGTATTTT. Full variable domain (rest looked up from reference TRBV11-3 and TRBJ2-3): EAGVVQSPRYKIIEKKQPVAFWCNPISGHNTLYWYLQNLGQGPELLIRYENEEAVDDSQLPKDRFSAERLKGVDSTLKIQPAELGDSAVYLCASSLIGSDTQYFGPGTRLTVL.

The chain is built from TRBV10-1 and TRBJ2-1; TRBD2 might be the D (5 bases). Trimming took 0 bases from V and 7 from J, leaving 10 bases between them. Germline V gene lookup returns CDR1 WNHNN and CDR2 SYGVQD (reference sequence). There are 14 residues in the CDR3. CDR3 loop: CASSESGGANEQFF. The CDR3 DNA reads as TGCGCCAGCAGTGAGTCCGGAGGAGCGAATGAGCAGTTCTTC.

The rearrangement joins TRBV7-9 to TRBJ1-1; D remains unclear. The germline CDR1 and CDR2 sequences are SEHNR and FQNEAQ (reference sequence). V lost 6 bases and J lost 4, with 15 bases in between. This CDR3 is 14 amino acids long. CDR3 protein: CASSIGREVTEAFF. As DNA, the CDR3 is TGTGCCAGCAGTATCGGACGCGAGGTCACTGAAGCTTTCTTT.

In the case of this clone: One end of the junction is discordant with germline, which a read error may explain. The J gene is TRBJ2-7, the V gene TRBV6-1, with 9 bases that match TRBD2. This CDR3 region has 11 residues. The germline V gene encodes CDR1 MNHNS and CDR2 SASEGT. DNA for the CDR3: TGTGCCAGCAGTTACAGCGGGGGGCTGGGGTTC. The encoded protein is CASSYSGGLGF.

The CDR3 sequence is CASSPRGSRGGSQGTDTQYF. The CDR3 DNA reads as TGTGCCAGCTCACCACGGGGTTCGCGGGGCGGCTCCCAAGGGACAGATACGCAGTATTTT. The genes are TRBV18 and TRBJ2-3, with a weak D call TRBD2 (6 bases). Germline CDR1 and CDR2: KGHSH and LQKENI. The CDR3 has 20 residues. Trimming removed 1 base at V and 3 bases at J, with 26 bases between.

V usage is TRBV18 and J usage is TRBJ2-1; TRBD2 aligns across 11 bases. Germline CDR1 and CDR2: KGHSH and LQKENI. CDR3 size: 17 residues. The V segment lost 4 bases and the J segment 4 bases; nucleotides outside the gene matches: 9. CDR3 loop: CASSLSLIAGGYNEQFF. The CDR3 coding sequence is TGTGCCAGCTCACTAAGCTTAATAGCGGGAGGGTACAATGAGCAGTTCTTC.